One sample yielded the 24 T cell receptor beta chains listed below, sequenced in a study of blood T cell repertoires in COVID-19. Libraries were prepared by immunoSEQ multiplex PCR; TCRdb keeps only in-frame clonotypes and omits some of them. Here the sample spans about 260,000 clones, approximately 79% being singletons. Sequenced: PBMCs or T cells enriched from blood (not recorded which). Every receptor here comes from a man in his thirties or forties with acute COVID-19.

The chain combines TRBV19 with TRBJ2-3; possibly TRBD1 for D (5 bases). Germline CDR1 is LNHDA and CDR2 is SQIVND (reference sequence). Trimming took off 3 bases at V and 4 bases at J, with 11 bases between the two ends. The CDR3 totals 14 residues. The CDR3 DNA sequence: TGTGCCAGTAGTATGAATCAGGGCTCAGATACGCAGTATTTT. Translation gives CASSMNQGSDTQYF.

The table lists this clone with a few counts. The V gene is TRBV5-1, the J gene TRBJ1-1; 9 bases align to TRBD1. Germline assignment: CDR1 SGHRS and CDR2 YFSETQ. Trimming took 4 bases from V and 5 from J; bases not matched to a gene: 12. The CDR3 has 16 residues. CDR3 loop: CASSILTGGAWTEAFF. In DNA, the CDR3 is TGCGCCAGCAGCATTTTAACAGGGGGCGCGTGGACTGAAGCTTTCTTT.

The CDR3, as DNA: TGTGCCAGCAGTGAGGTGGCAGGAGGGTCACCCCTCCACTTT. Protein: CASSEVAGGSPLHF. This chain connects TRBV6-1 to TRBJ1-6; D is undetermined. V shed 3 bases and J shed 10 bases, with 13 bases lying between them. The germline V gene has CDR1 MNHNS and CDR2 SASEGT. The CDR3 length is 14 residues.

The gene calls are TRBV18 and TRBJ1-1, with a possible D match to TRBD1 (6 bases). This CDR3 comprises 15 residues. V was clipped by 3 bases and J by 0 bases, with 11 bases between them. The germline gives CDR1 KGHSH, CDR2 LQKENI. DNA for the CDR3: TGTGCCAGCTCACCTATGGACAGCCTGAACACTGAAGCTTTCTTT. Its translation: CASSPMDSLNTEAFF.

Here the CDR3 reads CASGLAETDTQYF. The CDR3 region has the DNA TGTGCCAGCGGGCTAGCGGAAACAGATACGCAGTATTTT. The chain employs TRBV13 and TRBJ2-3, with 7 bases matching TRBD2. Per the germline V gene, CDR1 is PRHDT and CDR2 is FYEKMQ (reference sequence). J gave up 3 bases and V 8 bases, and 5 bases lay outside the gene matches. This CDR3 is built from 13 residues.

V gene TRBV14 combines with J gene TRBJ2-2; 8 bases map to TRBD1. The CDR3 sequence is 17 residues long. The V gene's germline CDR1 is SGHDN and CDR2 FVKESK. Trimming at V came to 3 bases and at J to 7 bases, leaving 13 bases not matched to a gene. The CDR3, as DNA: TGTGCCAGCAGCCACTATAAAGGACAGGGAAATCGCGGGGAGCTGTTTTTT. It codes for CASSHYKGQGNRGELFF.

This chain joins TRBV7-9 and TRBJ2-2, with 9 bases identical to TRBD1. Germline V gene sequence: CDR1 SEHNR, CDR2 FQNEAQ (reference sequence). CDR3 length equals 17 residues. V lost 2 bases, J lost 6 bases, and 10 bases stayed unmatched. The CDR3 loop reads CASSLWDRAFNAGELFF. The CDR3 DNA reads TGTGCCAGCAGCTTATGGGACAGGGCTTTTAACGCCGGGGAGCTGTTTTTT.

J is TRBJ1-3 and V is TRBV6-5; possible D gene TRBD1, 5 bases. CDR1 and CDR2 from the germline V gene are MNHEY and SVGAGI. The CDR3 runs 15 residues. V was trimmed by 0 bases and J by 1 base, leaving 7 bases between them. The CDR3 DNA is TGTGCCAGCAGTTACTCGGGGGGGTCTGGAAACACCATATATTTT. Encoded protein: CASSYSGGSGNTIYF.

J is TRBJ1-1 and V is TRBV19; D gene ambiguous. CDR3 length: 11 residues. Trimming took off 5 bases at V and 7 bases at J, with 8 bases between the two ends. Germline lookup yields CDR1 LNHDA and CDR2 SQIVND (reference sequence). The CDR3 reads CASSPAVEAFF. The CDR3 DNA reads as TGTGCCAGTAGTCCGGCGGTTGAAGCTTTCTTT.

This chain connects TRBV25-1 to TRBJ2-2; perhaps TRBD1 as D (5 bases). The CDR3 is made up of 14 amino acids. Germline assignment: CDR1 MGHDK and CDR2 SYGVNS. With 3 bases removed from V and 4 bases from J, the gap between germline ends came to 9 bases. The CDR3 region has the DNA TGTGCCAGCAGTGATCCAGGGTCCACCGGGGAGCTGTTTTTT. Translation gives CASSDPGSTGELFF.

This sequence joins TRBV15 and TRBJ1-5, with D uncertain. Germline lookup yields CDR1 LNHNV and CDR2 YYDKDF (reference sequence). The V end was cut by 0 bases, the J end by 0 bases, with 15 bases between. The CDR3 is 18 amino acids. The CDR3 spells CATSRDRARKVSNQPQHF. For the CDR3, the DNA is TGTGCCACCAGCAGAGATCGAGCTAGGAAAGTTAGCAATCAGCCCCAGCATTTT.

This rearrangement joins TRBV6-5 to TRBJ1-1; 8 nucleotides match TRBD1. With 6 bases clipped from V and 3 bases from J, the junction kept 9 bases outside the gene matches. From germline, CDR1 is MNHEY and CDR2 SVGAGI. The CDR3 is 15 residues long. The CDR3, as DNA: TGTGCCAGCAGCTTCGACAGGGGCCGGGACACTGAAGCTTTCTTT. Encoded protein: CASSFDRGRDTEAFF.

The V and J genes are TRBV28 and TRBJ1-2, with 7 positions matching TRBD1. The CDR3 sequence is 17 residues long. CDR1 and CDR2 (germline): MDHEN, SYDVKM. V gave up 6 bases and J gave up 9 bases; unmatched junction bases: 22. The CDR3 reads CASRVSIPNGQEASYTF. CDR3 coding DNA: TGTGCCAGCAGAGTTTCTATCCCGAACGGACAGGAGGCGAGCTACACCTTC.

V is TRBV3-1 (or the pseudogene TRBV3-2) and J is TRBJ2-1; 10 bases map to TRBD2. Per germline, CDR1 LGHDT and CDR2 YNNKEL (reference sequence). The J segment lost 5 bases and the V segment lost 0 bases, leaving 10 bases of the junction unmatched. The CDR3 length is 18 residues. CDR3 bases: TGTGCCAGCAGCCAAGAGGTCCTAGCGGGAGATTATAACAATGAGCAGTTCTTC. The encoded protein is CASSQEVLAGDYNNEQFF.

The genes are TRBV14 and TRBJ1-6; 7 bases line up with TRBD1. Germline lookup yields CDR1 SGHDN and CDR2 FVKESK. Unmatched junction bases numbered 9, after V lost 4 bases and J lost 3 bases. The CDR3 is 17 amino acids. The CDR3 region has the DNA TGTGCCAGCAGCCCTCACAGGGGCCAGAACTATAATTCACCCCTCCACTTT. It translates to CASSPHRGQNYNSPLHF.

In this sample, this clone turned up once. This rearrangement joins TRBV13 to TRBJ1-1; TRBD1 might be the D (5 bases). Germline lookup yields CDR1 PRHDT and CDR2 FYEKMQ (reference sequence). V was shortened by 1 base and J by 4 bases, with 16 bases between the two germline ends. This CDR3 comprises 16 residues. The chain's CDR3 is CASSLATRVGVTEAFF. The CDR3 coding sequence is TGTGCCAGCAGCTTAGCGACCAGGGTAGGGGTCACTGAAGCTTTCTTT. The full variable domain, rest sourced from reference TRBV13 and TRBJ1-1, is AAGVIQSPRHLIKEKRETATLKCYPIPRHDTVYWYQQGPGQDPQFLISFYEKMQSDKGSIPDRFSAQQFSDYHSELNMSSLELGDSALYFCASSLATRVGVTEAFFGQGTRLTVV.

This clone has a handful of counts. The gene calls are TRBV7-8 and TRBJ1-3; D gene uncertain. The V and J ends lost 6 bases and 4 bases respectively, with 4 bases between them. The germline gives CDR1 SGHVS, CDR2 FQNEAQ. The CDR3 sequence is 11 residues long. CDR3 nucleotide sequence: TGTGCCAGCAGATCGGGAAACACCATATATTTT. As protein: CASRSGNTIYF.

This chain joins TRBV28 and TRBJ1-1; 7 bases line up with TRBD1. The CDR3 spans 15 residues. Germline V lookup: CDR1 MDHEN, CDR2 SYDVKM. Losses at the gene ends were 0 bases for V and 6 bases for J; bases not matched to a gene: 7. The DNA of the CDR3 is TGTGCCAGCAGTTTATGGTCAAACAGGGGACCTGAAGCTTTCTTT. Its protein product is CASSLWSNRGPEAFF.

This clone occurred many times. Other DNA sequences in the sample encode the same CDR3. This chain uses TRBV28 with TRBJ1-5; D call uncertain. This CDR3 has 14 residues. CDR1 and CDR2 (germline): MDHEN, SYDVKM. Trimming cost V 6 bases and J 1 base, with 10 bases left between them. The CDR3 DNA follows: TGTGCCAGCAGCGCGCCGGGGAGCAATCAGCCCCAGCATTTT. Its protein product is CASSAPGSNQPQHF.

This chain connects TRBV2 to TRBJ2-3; tentative D call: TRBD2 (6 bases). The length of the CDR3 is 16 residues. With 1 base removed from V and 2 bases from J, the gap between germline ends came to 13 bases. CDR1 and CDR2 (germline): SNHLY, FYNNEI. CDR3: CASSEVGAGVTDTQYF. In DNA, the CDR3 is TGTGCCAGCAGTGAAGTGGGAGCGGGTGTCACAGATACGCAGTATTTT.

V gene TRBV27 combines with J gene TRBJ2-2; TRBD2 matches 9 bases. V lost 5 bases and J lost 2; bases outside the gene matches: 3. The CDR3 is made up of 15 amino acids. CDR1 and CDR2 (germline): MNHEY, SMNVEV (reference sequence). The CDR3 nucleotides are TGTGCCAGCAGTGGACTAGCGATAAACACCGGGGAGCTGTTTTTT. Translation gives CASSGLAINTGELFF.

As for this clone: At one of its ends the junction is not consistent with the germline gene, which may arise from a read error. The V call is TRBV5-1, the J call TRBJ2-1; 7 bases match TRBD1. The germline V gene has CDR1 SGHRS and CDR2 YFSETQ. The length of the CDR3 is 13 residues. The CDR3 nucleotides are TGTGCCAGCAGCGTGACAGGGCTTCATGAGCAGTTCTTC. It is translated as CASSVTGLHEQFF.

This clone was picked up a small number of times. The chain employs TRBV2 and TRBJ1-3, with 9 nucleotides matching TRBD1. From germline, CDR1 is SNHLY and CDR2 FYNNEI. The trim removed 5 bases at V and 4 bases at J, leaving 12 bases unmatched. This CDR3 has 17 amino acids. The CDR3 DNA follows: TGTGCCAGCAGTATATCACCCGACAGGGGGTCCGGAAACACCATATATTTT. This codes for CASSISPDRGSGNTIYF.

The rearrangement joins TRBV29-1 to TRBJ2-3, with 7 bases identical to TRBD2. Germline CDR1 SQVTM, CDR2 ANQGSEA. This CDR3 is 14 amino acids long. After removal of 1 base from V and 1 base from J, the junction contained 2 bases not matched to a gene. The CDR3 sequence is CSVEGLAGTDTQYF. The CDR3 DNA sequence: TGCAGCGTTGAAGGCCTAGCGGGCACAGATACGCAGTATTTT.